The T cell receptor beta chain under discussion was sequenced for a study of cytomegalovirus exposure and HLA in healthy donors. Study-level information: The 90 to 150 validation repertoires, a later analysis reported, used the same platform as the 600 to 850 repertoires from the first cohort.

Study-level findings and limits: Specific recognition of CMV antigens was confirmed in vitro for a few chains (all CMV-associated). TCR clusters originating in the first cohort tended to co-occur in the 100 to 150 validation repertoires, according to a later analysis.

The CDR3 runs 16 residues. The V gene's germline CDR1 is SNHLY and CDR2 FYNNEI. V gave up 9 bases and J gave up 2 bases, with 19 bases separating them. Separate from the approximately 670-subject first cohort, the roughly 120-subject validation cohort was the one that the donors belonged to. The assay was immunoSEQ multiplex PCR, and TCRdb's table has in-frame clones only and misses some. The sample consists of tens of thousands of clones, 90% to 97% of them appearing once. On this clone itself: Its target is unknown.

The chain employs TRBV2 and TRBJ2-2, with D maybe TRBD2 (5 bases). This clonotype originated in a man younger than 35 in good health and CMV-seronegative. Sequenced sample: PBMCs. CDR3 DNA: TGTGCCAGTAACTTCCAAAGCAGCGGTAACACCGGGGAGCTGTTTTTT. Amino acids: CASNFQSSGNTGELFF.